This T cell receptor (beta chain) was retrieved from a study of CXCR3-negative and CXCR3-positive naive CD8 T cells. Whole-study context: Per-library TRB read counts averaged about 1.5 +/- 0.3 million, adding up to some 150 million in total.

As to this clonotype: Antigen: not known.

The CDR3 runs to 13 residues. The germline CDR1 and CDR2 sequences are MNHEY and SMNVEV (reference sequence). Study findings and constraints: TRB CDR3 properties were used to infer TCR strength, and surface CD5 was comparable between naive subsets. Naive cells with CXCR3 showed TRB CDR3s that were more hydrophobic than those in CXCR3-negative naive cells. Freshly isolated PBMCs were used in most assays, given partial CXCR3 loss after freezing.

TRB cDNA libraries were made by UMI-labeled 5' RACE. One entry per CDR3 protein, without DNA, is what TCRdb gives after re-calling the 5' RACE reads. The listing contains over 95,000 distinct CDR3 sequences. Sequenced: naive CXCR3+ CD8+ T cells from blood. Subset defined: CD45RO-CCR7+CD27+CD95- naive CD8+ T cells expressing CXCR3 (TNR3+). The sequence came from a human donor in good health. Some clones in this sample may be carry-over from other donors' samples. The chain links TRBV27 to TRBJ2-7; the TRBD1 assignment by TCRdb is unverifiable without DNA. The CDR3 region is CASSWGARYEQYF.